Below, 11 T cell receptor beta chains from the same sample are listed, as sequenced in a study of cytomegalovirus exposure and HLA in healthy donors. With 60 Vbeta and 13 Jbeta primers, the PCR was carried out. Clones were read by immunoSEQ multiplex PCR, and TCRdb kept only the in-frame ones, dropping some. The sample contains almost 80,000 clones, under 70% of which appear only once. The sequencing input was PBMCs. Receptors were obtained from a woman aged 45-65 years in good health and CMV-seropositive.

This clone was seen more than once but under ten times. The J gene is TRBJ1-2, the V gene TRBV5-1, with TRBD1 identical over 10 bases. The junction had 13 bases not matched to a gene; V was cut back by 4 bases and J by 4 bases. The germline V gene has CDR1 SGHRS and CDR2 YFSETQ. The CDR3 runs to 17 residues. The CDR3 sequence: CASSAGQGMVWPYGYTF. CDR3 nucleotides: TGCGCCAGCAGCGCGGGACAGGGGATGGTTTGGCCCTATGGCTACACCTTC.

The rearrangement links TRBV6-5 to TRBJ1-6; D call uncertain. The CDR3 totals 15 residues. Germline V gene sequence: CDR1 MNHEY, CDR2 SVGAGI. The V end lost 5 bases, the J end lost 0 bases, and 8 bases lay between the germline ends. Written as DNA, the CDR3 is TGTGCCAGCAGTCCCCCCGTCTCCTATAATTCACCCCTCCACTTT. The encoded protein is CASSPPVSYNSPLHF.

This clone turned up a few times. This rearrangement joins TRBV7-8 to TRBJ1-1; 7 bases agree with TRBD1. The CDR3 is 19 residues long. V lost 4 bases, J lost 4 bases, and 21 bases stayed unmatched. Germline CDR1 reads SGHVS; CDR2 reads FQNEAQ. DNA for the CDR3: TGTGCCAGCAGCTCCCAGCTGATAGGGGGCAAATGGTCGGGCACTGAAGCTTTCTTT. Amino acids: CASSSQLIGGKWSGTEAFF.

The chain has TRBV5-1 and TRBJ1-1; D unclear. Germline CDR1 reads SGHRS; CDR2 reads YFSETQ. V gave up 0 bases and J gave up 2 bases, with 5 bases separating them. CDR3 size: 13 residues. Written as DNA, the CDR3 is TGCGCCAGCAGCTTGGCGCGAAACACTGAAGCTTTCTTT. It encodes CASSLARNTEAFF.

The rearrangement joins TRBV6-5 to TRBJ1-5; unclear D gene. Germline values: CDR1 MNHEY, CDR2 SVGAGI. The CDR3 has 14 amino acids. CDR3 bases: TGTGCGACCCGACTCGATGAGGGCAATCAGCCCCAGCATTTT. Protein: CATRLDEGNQPQHF.

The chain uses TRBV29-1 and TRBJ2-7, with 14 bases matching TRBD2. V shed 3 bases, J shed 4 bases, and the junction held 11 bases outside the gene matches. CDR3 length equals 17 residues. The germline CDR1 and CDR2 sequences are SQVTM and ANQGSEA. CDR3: CSVDIKTSGGARYEQYV. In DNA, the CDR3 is TGCAGCGTTGATATCAAGACTAGCGGGGGGGCCAGATACGAGCAGTACGTC.

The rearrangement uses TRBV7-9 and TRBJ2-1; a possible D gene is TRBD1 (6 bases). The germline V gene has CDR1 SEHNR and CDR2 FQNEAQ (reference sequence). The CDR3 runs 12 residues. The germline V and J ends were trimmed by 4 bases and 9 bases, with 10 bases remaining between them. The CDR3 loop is CASSSTGIEQFF. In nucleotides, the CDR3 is TGTGCCAGCAGCTCAACAGGGATTGAGCAGTTCTTC.

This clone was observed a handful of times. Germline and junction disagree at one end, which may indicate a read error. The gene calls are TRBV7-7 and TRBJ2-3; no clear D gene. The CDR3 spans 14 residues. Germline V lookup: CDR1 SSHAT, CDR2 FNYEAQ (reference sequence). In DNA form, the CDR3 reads TGTGCTAGCAGCTTGACTCAAGGCACAGATACGCAGTATTTT. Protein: CASSLTQGTDTQYF. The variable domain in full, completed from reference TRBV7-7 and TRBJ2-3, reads GAGVSQSPRYKVTKRGQDVTLRCDPISSHATLYWYQQALGQGPEFLTYFNYEAQPDKSGLPSDRFSAERPEGSISTLTIQRTEQRDSAMYRCASSLTQGTDTQYFGPGTRLTVL.

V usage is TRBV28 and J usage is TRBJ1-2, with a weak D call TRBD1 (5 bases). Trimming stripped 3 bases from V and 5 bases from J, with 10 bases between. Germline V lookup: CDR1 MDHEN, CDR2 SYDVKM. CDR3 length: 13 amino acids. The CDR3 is CASSFTGTYGYTF. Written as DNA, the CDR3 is TGTGCCAGCAGTTTCACCGGGACTTATGGCTACACCTTC.

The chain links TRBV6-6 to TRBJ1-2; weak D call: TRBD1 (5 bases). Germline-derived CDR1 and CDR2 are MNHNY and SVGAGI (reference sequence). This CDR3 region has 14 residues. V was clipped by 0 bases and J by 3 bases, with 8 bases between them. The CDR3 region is CASSYSTGYYGYTF. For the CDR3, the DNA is TGTGCCAGCAGTTACTCTACAGGATACTATGGCTACACCTTC.

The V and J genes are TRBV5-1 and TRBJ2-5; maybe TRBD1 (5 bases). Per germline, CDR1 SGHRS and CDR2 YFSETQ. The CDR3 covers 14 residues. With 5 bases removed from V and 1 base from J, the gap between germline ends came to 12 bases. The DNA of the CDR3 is TGCGCCAGCAGTGTCAGGGTGGCCCAAGAGACCCAGTACTTC. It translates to CASSVRVAQETQYF. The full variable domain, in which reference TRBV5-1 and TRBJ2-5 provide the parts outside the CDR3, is KAGVTQTPRYLIKTRGQQVTLSCSPISGHRSVSWYQQTPGQGLQFLFEYFSETQRNKGNFPGRFSGRQFSNSRSEMNVSTLELGDSALYLCASSVRVAQETQYFGPGTRLLVL.